The 27 T cell receptor beta chains given below trace back to one sample, sequenced in a study of OX40 agonist ivuxolimab in advanced cancers. Library preparation was by the immunoSEQ multiplex PCR assay. In TCRdb, the immuneACCESS table is reduced to in-frame sequences with V and J assigned. These tables do not hold every clone; where another copy was compared, an unresolved V gene accounts for under half, and the others remain unexplained. This sample holds more than 65,000 clones; around 80% were observed only once. About 1.1% of the sample lies in the top ten. The sample was CD4+ or CD8+ T cells sorted from blood, taken in a trial of the OX40 agonist ivuxolimab. The receptors shown here come from an adult with an advanced solid tumor such as melanoma, head and neck, liver or kidney cancer.

The genes are TRBV7-8 and TRBJ2-7, with D possibly matching TRBD1 (6 bases). The V gene lost 3 bases and the J gene lost 0 bases, with 21 bases spanning the gap. The CDR3 is 18 amino acids. CDR1 is SGHVS, CDR2 FQNEAQ, per germline. CDR3 region: CASSFTRIHRVSSYEQYF. The CDR3 nucleotides are TGTGCCAGCAGCTTCACCCGAATTCACAGGGTTAGCTCCTACGAGCAGTACTTC.

This sequence joins TRBV18 and TRBJ1-1; D is possibly TRBD1 (5 bases). V dropped 0 bases and J dropped 1 base, with 9 bases sitting between them. Germline V gene sequence: CDR1 KGHSH, CDR2 LQKENI. CDR3 length equals 15 residues. The CDR3 here is CASSPPWGQNTEAFF. The CDR3 DNA sequence: TGTGCCAGCTCACCACCATGGGGCCAGAACACTGAAGCTTTCTTT.

The chain is built from TRBV15 and TRBJ1-3; D remains ambiguous. Trimming removed 10 bases from V and 0 bases from J, with 13 bases in between. There are 14 residues in the CDR3. The V gene's germline CDR1 is LNHNV and CDR2 YYDKDF (reference sequence). This chain's CDR3 is CAIQGRNSGNTIYF. The CDR3 DNA follows: TGTGCCATCCAAGGCAGGAACTCTGGAAACACCATATATTTT.

The CDR3 loop is CASRGAASGSYEQYF. CDR3 bases: TGTGCCAGCAGGGGAGCCGCCTCAGGCTCCTACGAGCAGTACTTC. The chain carries TRBV6-5 and TRBJ2-7; D is perhaps TRBD2 (5 bases). Looked up from germline, CDR1 is MNHEY and CDR2 is SVGAGI. V lost 6 bases, J lost 0 bases, and 15 bases lay in between. This CDR3 is built from 15 residues.

The CDR3 sequence: CASSLTLAIRGDTEAFF. The CDR3 DNA reads TGCGCCAGCAGTCTTACCCTGGCTATTCGGGGAGACACTGAAGCTTTCTTT. The chain joins TRBV4-1 to TRBJ1-1; no definite D call. This CDR3 region has 17 residues. Trimming cost V 6 bases and J 3 bases, with 23 bases left between them. Germline V gives CDR1 MGHRA, CDR2 YSYEKL.

The chain combines TRBV5-1 with TRBJ2-1; D not resolved. The CDR3 runs 14 residues. The V gene lost 0 bases and the J gene lost 6 bases, with 10 bases spanning the gap. Germline loops: CDR1 SGHRS, CDR2 YFSETQ. In DNA, the CDR3 is TGCGCCAGCAGCTTGGCAGGCAGGACCAATGAGCAGTTCTTC. Its translation: CASSLAGRTNEQFF. Full variable domain (missing parts from reference TRBV5-1 and TRBJ2-1): KAGVTQTPRYLIKTRGQQVTLSCSPISGHRSVSWYQQTPGQGLQFLFEYFSETQRNKGNFPGRFSGRQFSNSRSEMNVSTLELGDSALYLCASSLAGRTNEQFFGPGTRLTVL.

The chain joins TRBV7-2 to TRBJ2-3, with 7 bases that match TRBD1. The trim removed 5 bases at V and 3 bases at J, leaving 14 bases unmatched. Germline lookup yields CDR1 SGHTA and CDR2 FQGNSA. The CDR3 is 17 amino acids. In DNA, the CDR3 is TGTGCCAGCAGCATCGGACAGGCCAGCCGATTTACAGATACGCAGTATTTT. Translating gives CASSIGQASRFTDTQYF.

This clone showed up just a few times. The rearrangement joins TRBV19 to TRBJ1-5, with D possibly being TRBD1 (6 bases). Germline V gene lookup returns CDR1 LNHDA and CDR2 SQIVND (reference sequence). The V gene lost 7 bases and the J gene lost 0 bases, with 10 bases spanning the gap. This CDR3 contains 14 residues. The CDR3 here is CASTTDSSNQPQHF. The CDR3 DNA reads TGTGCCAGTACAACGGACAGTAGCAATCAGCCCCAGCATTTT.

The J gene is TRBJ1-1, the V gene TRBV27; 8 bases fit TRBD1. Trimming removed 5 bases from V and 4 bases from J; junction bases left unmatched: 9. Germline CDR1 reads MNHEY; CDR2 reads SMNVEV (reference sequence). There are 15 residues in the CDR3. CDR3 loop: CASSPRGRVSTEAFF. CDR3 nucleotide sequence: TGTGCCAGCAGTCCCAGGGGGCGGGTGAGCACTGAAGCTTTCTTT.

The chain combines TRBV4-2 with TRBJ1-2, with D unresolved. This CDR3 is 13 amino acids long. With 5 bases removed from V and 7 bases from J, the gap between germline ends came to 14 bases. Germline CDR1 reads LGHNA; CDR2 reads YNFKEQ. The CDR3 loop is CASSFGDSSGYTF. CDR3 in DNA: TGTGCCAGCAGCTTCGGGGATTCGAGTGGCTACACCTTC.

The CDR3 is CASSPVGAEQYF. CDR3 nucleotide sequence: TGTGCCAGCTCCCCCGTGGGGGCCGAGCAGTACTTC. The rearrangement uses TRBV18 and TRBJ2-7, with a tentative D call TRBD1 (6 bases). CDR1 is KGHSH, CDR2 LQKENI, per germline. V lost 6 bases and J 6 bases, leaving 12 bases between the germline ends. This CDR3 region has 12 residues.

The chain has TRBV27 and TRBJ1-2, with 9 nucleotides matching TRBD1. The germline V gene encodes CDR1 MNHEY and CDR2 SMNVEV (reference sequence). Trimming at V came to 2 bases and at J to 7 bases, leaving 8 bases not matched to a gene. The CDR3 length is 15 residues. CDR3 sequence: CASSLIGTGIGGYTF. In DNA form, the CDR3 reads TGTGCCAGCAGTTTAATCGGGACAGGGATTGGTGGCTACACCTTC.

The rearrangement links TRBV28 to TRBJ2-7; no clear D gene. V lost 1 base to trimming and J lost 3 bases, with 4 bases between them. CDR1 is MDHEN, CDR2 SYDVKM, per germline. CDR3 length equals 12 residues. The chain's CDR3 is CASSLLLYEQYF. Written as DNA, the CDR3 is TGTGCCAGCAGTTTATTGCTCTACGAGCAGTACTTC.

This sequence joins TRBV10-2 and TRBJ2-1; D is unclear. Deletions cut 3 bases from V and 8 bases from J, with 11 bases between. The germline CDR1 and CDR2 sequences are WSHSY and SAAADI. The CDR3 extends over 13 amino acids. CDR3: CASSDQVFHEQFF. The CDR3 DNA reads as TGCGCCAGCAGTGATCAGGTTTTCCATGAGCAGTTCTTC.

This clone showed up just a few times. J is TRBJ1-1 and V is TRBV14, with 9 bases that match TRBD1. The CDR3 has 14 residues. Germline V lookup: CDR1 SGHDN, CDR2 FVKESK. V shed 4 bases, J shed 11 bases, and the junction held 11 bases outside the gene matches. CDR3 DNA sequence: TGTGCCAGCAGCCCTAGGACAGGGGCAGGTCTGGCTTTCTTT. This translates into CASSPRTGAGLAFF.

This clone has just a few counts. DNA for the CDR3: TGTGCCAGCAGTTTTCTTCGGGGGGCGTCAACTGAAGCTTTCTTT. This sequence encodes CASSFLRGASTEAFF. The gene calls are TRBV28 and TRBJ1-1, with D possibly being TRBD1 (6 bases). Germline V gene data show CDR1 as MDHEN and CDR2 as SYDVKM. Deletions cut 3 bases from V and 5 bases from J, with 16 bases between. This CDR3 is built from 15 residues.

This chain links TRBV6-5 with TRBJ1-2; TRBD1 matches at 7 bases. V shed 6 bases and J 6 bases; nucleotides not matched to a gene: 10. This CDR3 has 14 amino acids. Germline CDR1 reads MNHEY; CDR2 reads SVGAGI. CDR3 residues: CASSRDGTVDGYTF. Written as DNA, the CDR3 is TGTGCCAGCAGCCGAGACGGGACAGTTGATGGCTACACCTTC.

V and J are TRBV6-6 and TRBJ1-5; D call uncertain. Trimming took off 5 bases at V and 4 bases at J, with 6 bases between the two ends. The CDR3 is 12 residues long. Per the germline V gene, CDR1 is MNHNY and CDR2 is SVGAGI (reference sequence). The CDR3 sequence is CASSLQNQPQHF. The CDR3 DNA sequence: TGTGCCAGCAGTCTACAAAATCAGCCCCAGCATTTT.

There are a few counts of this clone. The genes are TRBV5-4 and TRBJ1-2; D is perhaps TRBD1 (5 bases). The CDR3 has 18 residues. Germline V lookup: CDR1 SGHNT, CDR2 YYREEE (reference sequence). V lost 1 base and J lost 2, with 21 bases in between. The CDR3 DNA follows: TGTGCCAGCAGCTTGTTCGAGGGAATCGGGGCTCGGAACTATGGCTACACCTTC. Translation: CASSLFEGIGARNYGYTF.

CDR3 sequence (DNA): TGTGCCAGCAGCTTGCGGCCGCGGGGGCCTTCCTACAATGAGCAGTTCTTC. This gives the protein CASSLRPRGPSYNEQFF. The J gene is TRBJ2-1, the V gene TRBV5-6; tentative D call: TRBD2 (7 bases). V lost 1 base and J lost 1, with 15 bases in between. Per the germline V gene, CDR1 is SGHDT and CDR2 is YYEEEE. The CDR3 runs to 17 residues.

This chain connects TRBV7-8 to TRBJ1-5; D not resolved. V was pared by 8 bases and J by 0 bases, with 20 bases between. The CDR3 runs to 17 residues. The V gene's germline CDR1 is SGHVS and CDR2 FQNEAQ. CDR3 in amino acids: CASSGRVLDSSNQPQHF. Written as DNA, the CDR3 is TGTGCCAGCTCCGGGAGGGTACTCGACTCTAGCAATCAGCCCCAGCATTTT.

This chain uses TRBV27 with TRBJ1-6; TRBD1 is a possible D gene (5 bases). The CDR3 spans 17 residues. V was pared by 4 bases and J by 8 bases, with 21 bases between. The V gene's germline CDR1 is MNHEY and CDR2 SMNVEV (reference sequence). The CDR3 DNA reads as TGTGCCAGCAGTTCTCGGGGCGGGGTGGGGAGGGATTCACCCCTCCACTTT. It translates to CASSSRGGVGRDSPLHF.

This clone was observed a handful of times. The chain carries TRBV7-2 and TRBJ2-7; possibly TRBD2 for D (5 bases). Per germline, CDR1 SGHTA and CDR2 FQGNSA. The CDR3 contains 13 residues. V was pared by 2 bases and J by 4 bases, with 9 bases between. Here the CDR3 DNA reads TGTGCCAGCAGCTTACTCGAGGGATACGAGCAGTACTTC. Its translation: CASSLLEGYEQYF. The full variable domain, rest sourced from reference TRBV7-2 and TRBJ2-7, is GAGVSQSPSNKVTEKGKDVELRCDPISGHTALYWYRQSLGQGLEFLIYFQGNSAPDKSGLPSDRFSAERTGGSVSTLTIQRTQQEDSAVYLCASSLLEGYEQYFGPGTRLTVT.

J is TRBJ1-6 and V is TRBV6-1; no reliable D call. With 11 bases removed from V and 10 bases from J, the gap between germline ends came to 24 bases. Per the germline V gene, CDR1 is MNHNS and CDR2 is SASEGT. CDR3 length: 15 amino acids. The CDR3 region has the DNA TGTGCCGGCCACGTAAGCAGATGGGGTGGCTCACCCCTCCACTTT. Its translation is CAGHVSRWGGSPLHF.

The V and J genes are TRBV29-1 and TRBJ1-2; TRBD1 is a possible D gene (5 bases). V lost 0 bases to trimming and J lost 1 base, with 18 bases between them. This CDR3 has 17 residues. The germline V gene encodes CDR1 SQVTM and CDR2 ANQGSEA. CDR3 amino acids: CSVEDWGGAGLNYGYTF. For the CDR3, the DNA is TGCAGCGTTGAAGATTGGGGAGGGGCCGGGCTTAACTATGGCTACACCTTC.

CDR3 protein: CASSTGQATMEKLFF. DNA for the CDR3: TGCGCCAGCAGCACTGGACAGGCCACGATGGAAAAACTGTTTTTT. The chain couples TRBV5-1 to TRBJ1-4, with TRBD1 matching over 7 bases. Germline V gives CDR1 SGHRS, CDR2 YFSETQ. The CDR3 covers 15 residues. The V and J ends lost 4 bases and 8 bases, in that order; junction bases with no gene match: 11.

The chain carries TRBV10-2 and TRBJ2-7; 7 nucleotides align to TRBD1. The CDR3 is 13 amino acids. From germline, CDR1 is WSHSY and CDR2 SAAADI. Unmatched junction bases numbered 7, after V lost 7 bases and J lost 4 bases. The CDR3 loop reads CASTPGQTYEQYF. The CDR3, as DNA: TGCGCCAGCACACCGGGACAGACATACGAGCAGTACTTC.